These 24 T cell receptor beta chains originate from one sample sequenced in a study of T cell responses to AZD1222 COVID-19 vaccine. Profiled with immunoSEQ multiplex PCR; TCRdb holds only in-frame clones, not every one. The sample yields 99,000 or so clones, more than 75% seen once. The sequences come from peripheral blood, collected on day 0 of AZD1222 vaccination. The receptors originated from an adult in good health.

The chain recombines TRBV27 with TRBJ1-5, with 7 nucleotides matching TRBD1. The germline gives CDR1 MNHEY, CDR2 SMNVEV (reference sequence). The CDR3 totals 14 residues. V shed 5 bases and J 6 bases; nucleotides not matched to a gene: 7. CDR3 amino acids: CASSPLQGGQPQHF. The CDR3 coding sequence is TGTGCCAGCAGTCCCCTGCAGGGGGGTCAGCCCCAGCATTTT.

This clone was picked up one time. J is TRBJ2-2 and V is TRBV4-2; possible D gene TRBD2, 6 bases. The V gene lost 4 bases and the J gene lost 1 base, with 16 bases spanning the gap. Germline V lookup: CDR1 LGHNA, CDR2 YNFKEQ. The CDR3 covers 17 residues. CDR3 DNA: TGTGCCAGCAGCCTGGGTGTTTGGGGGGAGAACACCGGGGAGCTGTTTTTT. Amino acid sequence: CASSLGVWGENTGELFF.

This CDR3 reads CASSSPGQEGYEQYF. CDR3 coding DNA: TGTGCCAGCAGTTCCCCGGGACAGGAGGGATACGAGCAGTACTTC. The chain uses TRBV28 and TRBJ2-7; 8 positions match TRBD1. J was trimmed by 4 bases and V by 4 bases; bases with no gene match: 9. Germline CDR1 and CDR2: MDHEN and SYDVKM. This CDR3 has 15 residues.

The gene calls are TRBV28 and TRBJ2-5; 12 bases agree with TRBD2. In germline, CDR1 is MDHEN, CDR2 SYDVKM. This CDR3 has 16 amino acids. Trimming took 8 bases from V and 5 from J; bases not matched to a gene: 12. CDR3 in DNA: TGTGCCAGCCTATCTAGCGGGGGGGTGTCGAGGGAGACCCAGTACTTC. It yields the protein CASLSSGGVSRETQYF.

V usage is TRBV28 and J usage is TRBJ1-4; D is ambiguous. The CDR3 length is 12 residues. The V end lost 6 bases, the J end lost 8 bases, and 10 bases lay between the germline ends. Germline-derived CDR1 and CDR2 are MDHEN and SYDVKM. CDR3 DNA: TGTGCCAGCAGGAAATTGGGAGAAAAACTGTTTTTT. This translates into CASRKLGEKLFF.

V gene TRBV20-1 combines with J gene TRBJ1-2; D might be TRBD1 (5 bases). The V end lost 5 bases, the J end lost 8 bases, and 12 bases lay between the germline ends. The CDR3 length is 11 residues. Looked up from germline, CDR1 is DFQATT and CDR2 is SNEGSKA (reference sequence). CDR3: CSASPWGGYTF. The CDR3 bases are TGCAGTGCTTCCCCGTGGGGCGGCTACACCTTC.

This clone showed up just once. This chain joins TRBV21-1 and TRBJ1-4. TRBV21-1 has pseudogene status. CDR3 length: 17 residues. The CDR3 sequence: CASSIFSKGRGREKLFF. Written as DNA, the CDR3 is TGTGCCAGCAGCATTTTTTCCAAGGGCAGAGGAAGAGAAAAACTGTTTTTT.

The rearrangement links TRBV6-5 to TRBJ2-1; 8 bases map to TRBD2. Per the germline V gene, CDR1 is MNHEY and CDR2 is SVGAGI. The CDR3 is 15 amino acids. V shed 5 bases and J 4 bases; nucleotides not matched to a gene: 7. The CDR3 spells CASSMFSGVYNEQFF. CDR3 coding DNA: TGTGCCAGCAGTATGTTTAGCGGGGTGTACAATGAGCAGTTCTTC.

V gene TRBV7-9 combines with J gene TRBJ2-3, with D possibly TRBD2 on 6 matching bases. CDR3 length equals 16 residues. The V gene lost 1 base and the J gene lost 2 bases, with 13 bases spanning the gap. Germline CDR1 and CDR2: SEHNR and FQNEAQ (reference sequence). The CDR3 DNA follows: TGTGCCAGCAGCTTAGGGTTGCTAGCGCACACAGATACGCAGTATTTT. This encodes CASSLGLLAHTDTQYF.

This clone turned up a few times. This sequence joins TRBV9 and TRBJ1-5; maybe TRBD1 (5 bases). Germline V CDR1 and CDR2: SGDLS, YYNGEE. Deletions cut 2 bases from V and 3 bases from J, with 9 bases between. There are 14 residues in the CDR3. The CDR3 region is CASSVGTVNQPQHF. CDR3 coding DNA: TGTGCCAGCAGCGTCGGGACGGTCAATCAGCCCCAGCATTTT.

The chain uses TRBV28 and TRBJ1-5, with D perhaps TRBD1 (6 bases). The CDR3 has 14 residues. Germline assignment: CDR1 MDHEN and CDR2 SYDVKM. V was trimmed by 4 bases and J by 4 bases, leaving 11 bases between them. The CDR3 loop is CASSSGDGNQPQHF. The CDR3 nucleotides read TGTGCCAGCAGTTCAGGGGATGGGAATCAGCCCCAGCATTTT.

The J gene is TRBJ2-7, the V gene TRBV3-1 (or the pseudogene TRBV3-2); 8 bases agree with TRBD2. The CDR3 contains 15 residues. Germline loops: CDR1 LGHDT, CDR2 YNNKEL (reference sequence). V gave up 7 bases and J gave up 4 bases; unmatched junction bases: 12. In DNA, the CDR3 is TGTGCCAGCACCTCAAGCCAGAGCGGGAGTTACGAGCAGTACTTC. It encodes CASTSSQSGSYEQYF.

This chain links TRBV19 with TRBJ1-6; 8 bases map to TRBD1. After removal of 2 bases from V and 8 bases from J, the junction contained 2 bases not matched to a gene. Germline loops: CDR1 LNHDA, CDR2 SQIVND (reference sequence). CDR3 length: 14 amino acids. DNA of the CDR3: TGTGCCAGTAGTATACAGGGGGCGCATTCACCCCTCCACTTT. Its translation: CASSIQGAHSPLHF.

J is TRBJ1-1 and V is TRBV2; 7 bases line up with TRBD1. This CDR3 has 14 residues. The V and J ends lost 6 bases and 1 base, in that order; junction bases with no gene match: 5. Germline V CDR1 and CDR2: SNHLY, FYNNEI. The CDR3 region has the DNA TGTGCCAGCAGACCGACAGGGAAGAACACTGAAGCTTTCTTT. Translation: CASRPTGKNTEAFF.

In this sample, this clone turned up once. The CDR3 sequence: CATSLTHAGDTGELFF. DNA for the CDR3: TGTGCCACCAGCCTTACCCACGCAGGGGACACCGGGGAGCTGTTTTTT. The chain combines TRBV15 with TRBJ2-2, with D maybe TRBD1 (6 bases). The germline V and J ends were trimmed by 5 bases and 3 bases, with 16 bases remaining between them. The CDR3 is 16 residues long. Germline values: CDR1 LNHNV, CDR2 YYDKDF (reference sequence). The full variable domain, completed using reference TRBV15 and TRBJ2-2, is DAMVIQNPRYQVTQFGKPVTLSCSQTLNHNVMYWYQQKSSQAPKLLFHYYDKDFNNEADTPDNFQSRRPNTSFCFLDIRSPGLGDTAMYLCATSLTHAGDTGELFFGEGSRLTVL.

The V call is TRBV7-9, the J call TRBJ1-2; D ambiguous. The V gene lost 0 bases and the J gene lost 9 bases, with 8 bases spanning the gap. The CDR3 runs to 12 residues. The germline V gene has CDR1 SEHNR and CDR2 FQNEAQ (reference sequence). Here the CDR3 reads CASSLATGSYTF. The CDR3 region has the DNA TGTGCCAGCAGCTTAGCGACCGGTAGCTACACCTTC.

This clone was seen once. V gene TRBV28 combines with J gene TRBJ2-1; D is perhaps TRBD2 (7 bases). This CDR3 is built from 18 residues. Germline V gene sequence: CDR1 MDHEN, CDR2 SYDVKM. Deletions cut 6 bases from V and 0 bases from J, with 21 bases between. CDR3 DNA: TGTGCCAGCAGCCCCCCGTTTAAGGCGGGGGCCTCCTACAATGAGCAGTTCTTC. Translation gives CASSPPFKAGASYNEQFF.

Notes on this clone: Other DNA variants within this sample encode the same CDR3. The V and J genes are TRBV5-1 and TRBJ1-3; no reliable D call. The V end was cut by 0 bases, the J end by 4 bases, with 8 bases between. This CDR3 has 14 amino acids. Germline V gene sequence: CDR1 SGHRS, CDR2 YFSETQ. The CDR3 reads CASSLAGYGNTIYF. In DNA, the CDR3 is TGCGCCAGCAGCTTGGCGGGTTACGGAAACACCATATATTTT. The full variable domain, its missing parts supplied by reference TRBV5-1 and TRBJ1-3, is KAGVTQTPRYLIKTRGQQVTLSCSPISGHRSVSWYQQTPGQGLQFLFEYFSETQRNKGNFPGRFSGRQFSNSRSEMNVSTLELGDSALYLCASSLAGYGNTIYFGEGSWLTVV.

The chain uses TRBV7-8 and TRBJ1-2; D unclear. This CDR3 has 11 residues. The germline V gene encodes CDR1 SGHVS and CDR2 FQNEAQ. Trimming removed 10 bases at V and 8 bases at J, with 14 bases between. This CDR3 reads CATKSAGGYTF. The CDR3 DNA reads as TGTGCCACCAAATCGGCGGGCGGCTACACCTTC.

The table lists this clone with a few counts. V and J are TRBV14 and TRBJ2-2, with a weak D call TRBD2 (6 bases). The CDR3 totals 12 residues. The V gene lost 9 bases and the J gene lost 3 bases, with 8 bases spanning the gap. Germline V gene lookup returns CDR1 SGHDN and CDR2 FVKESK. CDR3: CASGGDTGELFF. CDR3 sequence (DNA): TGTGCCAGTGGAGGGGACACCGGGGAGCTGTTTTTT. The full variable domain, completed using reference TRBV14 and TRBJ2-2, is EAGVTQFPSHSVIEKGQTVTLRCDPISGHDNLYWYRRVMGKEIKFLLHFVKESKQDESGMPNNRFLAERTGGTYSTLKVQPAELEDSGVYFCASGGDTGELFFGEGSRLTVL.

This clone was seen a few times. The genes are TRBV5-1 and TRBJ1-3, with D unresolved. From germline, CDR1 is SGHRS and CDR2 YFSETQ. This CDR3 is built from 12 residues. Trimming pared 4 bases from V and 4 bases from J, leaving 6 bases between. The CDR3 DNA reads as TGCGCCAGCAGCCAAGAGGGAAACACCATATATTTT. Its translation is CASSQEGNTIYF.

To note about this clone: Additional DNA sequences in this sample encode the identical CDR3. The chain uses TRBV2 and TRBJ2-5; D could derive from TRBD1 or TRBD2 (5 bases each). Germline lookup yields CDR1 SNHLY and CDR2 FYNNEI. This CDR3 is built from 13 residues. With 5 bases removed from V and 3 bases from J, the gap between germline ends came to 10 bases. This CDR3 is CASSRDREETQYF. DNA for the CDR3: TGTGCCAGCAGTCGGGACCGGGAAGAGACCCAGTACTTC.

CDR3 loop: CASSSAGQPSSKNIQYF. CDR3 nucleotides: TGTGCCAGTAGTTCTGCGGGGCAACCGTCCTCCAAAAACATTCAGTACTTC. The rearrangement uses TRBV19 and TRBJ2-4, with D perhaps TRBD2 (6 bases). From germline, CDR1 is LNHDA and CDR2 SQIVND (reference sequence). V was pared by 5 bases and J by 2 bases, with 19 bases between. The CDR3 is made up of 17 amino acids.

As DNA, the CDR3 is TGTGCCAGCAGCTTGGTTCGTGGAGGCTTTGGCTACACCTTC. Translation gives CASSLVRGGFGYTF. This chain links TRBV5-6 with TRBJ1-2; no reliable D call. Germline V gives CDR1 SGHDT, CDR2 YYEEEE. This CDR3 has 14 amino acids. Trimming cost V 0 bases and J 7 bases, with 13 bases left between them.